These T cell receptor beta chains were read from a single sample in a study of shared clonotypes between healthy human individuals. Measured with immunoSEQ multiplex PCR; TCRdb has only the in-frame clones, and not every one. This sample has 950,000 to 1,100,000 clones, with more than 60% found just once. The source material was memory CD4+ T cells sorted from blood. The receptor source for this set is a young man in good health. The CDR3 runs from the conserved cysteine through the conserved F or W. The order of the fields is clone size, D gene, J gene, V gene, CDR3 DNA, CDR3 protein. A D gene is named only where the DNA matches it firmly. Some rows have no size entry. The others give once, few or many, or a class for an expanded clone.

size: once
D: -
J: TRBJ2-5
V: TRBV2
DNA: TGTGCCAGCACTGAGGAGAGGGGTGAGACCCAGTACTTC
CDR3: CASTEERGETQYF

size: -
D: TRBD2
J: TRBJ2-1
V: TRBV4-1
DNA: TGCGCCAGCGGGCGGGGGGGCATATCCTACAATGAGCAGTTCTTC
CDR3: CASGRGGISYNEQFF

size: -
D: TRBD2
J: TRBJ2-2
V: TRBV30
DNA: TGTGCCAGTAGCGGGAGGGGCACCGGGGAGCTGTTTTTT
CDR3: CASSGRGTGELFF

size: -
D: -
J: TRBJ2-3
V: TRBV27
DNA: TGTGCCATCGCTCCCTCAGGCACAGATACGCAGTATTTT
CDR3: CAIAPSGTDTQYF

size: -
D: -
J: TRBJ2-1
V: TRBV2
DNA: TGTGCCAGCAGCGGAACCTCAGGGGTACGGCAGTTCTTC
CDR3: CASSGTSGVRQFF

size: few
D: -
J: TRBJ2-7
V: TRBV6-6
DNA: TGTGCCAGCAGTTACCTCCCGGCATTGGGCGAGCAGTACTTC
CDR3: CASSYLPALGEQYF

size: -
D: TRBD2
J: TRBJ2-1
V: TRBV5-4
DNA: TGTGCCAGCAGCTCTCCGGGACTAGCGGGAGGGAAGTACAATGAGCAGTTCTTC
CDR3: CASSSPGLAGGKYNEQFF

size: few
D: TRBD2
J: TRBJ2-1
V: TRBV12-5
DNA: TGTGCTAGTGGTTTAAGACTAGCGGGTTACAATGAGCAGTTCTTC
CDR3: CASGLRLAGYNEQFF

size: -
D: -
J: TRBJ1-1
V: TRBV7-2
DNA: TGTGCCAGCAGCTTAGGAATCTACACTGAAGCTTTCTTT
CDR3: CASSLGIYTEAFF

size: -
D: -
J: TRBJ2-2
V: TRBV5-6
DNA: TGTGCCAGCAGCACATTCCGGTGGACTACCAACACCGGGGAGCTGTTTTTT
CDR3: CASSTFRWTTNTGELFF